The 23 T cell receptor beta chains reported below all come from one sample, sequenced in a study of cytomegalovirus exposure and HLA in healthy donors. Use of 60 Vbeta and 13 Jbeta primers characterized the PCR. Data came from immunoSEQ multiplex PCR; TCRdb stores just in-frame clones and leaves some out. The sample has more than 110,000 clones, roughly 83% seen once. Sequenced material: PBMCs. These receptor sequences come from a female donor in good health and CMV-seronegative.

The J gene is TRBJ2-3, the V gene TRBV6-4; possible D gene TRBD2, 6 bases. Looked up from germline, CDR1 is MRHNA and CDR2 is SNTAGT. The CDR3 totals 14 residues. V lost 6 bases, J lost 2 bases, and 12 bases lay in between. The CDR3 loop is CASSPAGYTDTQYF. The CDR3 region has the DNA TGTGCCAGCAGCCCGGCGGGGTACACAGATACGCAGTATTTT.

The CDR3 reads CASSLWGPGANVLTF. CDR3 DNA sequence: TGTGCCAGCAGTTTATGGGGCCCTGGGGCCAACGTCCTGACTTTC. V and J are TRBV27 and TRBJ2-6; tentatively, D is TRBD1 (5 bases). Germline loops: CDR1 MNHEY, CDR2 SMNVEV (reference sequence). There are 15 residues in the CDR3. Trimming stripped 1 base from V and 2 bases from J, with 6 bases between. Filled out from reference TRBV27 and TRBJ2-6, the complete variable domain reads EAQVTQNPRYLITVTGKKLTVTCSQNMNHEYMSWYRQDPGLGLRQIYYSMNVEVTDKGDVPEGYKVSRKEKRNFPLILESPSPNQTSLYFCASSLWGPGANVLTFGAGSRLTVL.

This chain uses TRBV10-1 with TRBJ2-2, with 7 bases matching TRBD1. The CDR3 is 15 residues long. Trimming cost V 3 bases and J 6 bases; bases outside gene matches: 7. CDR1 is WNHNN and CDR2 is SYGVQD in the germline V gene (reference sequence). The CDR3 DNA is TGCGCCAGCAGTGATGGCAGGGGGTCCCCCGGGGAGCTGTTTTTT. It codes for CASSDGRGSPGELFF.

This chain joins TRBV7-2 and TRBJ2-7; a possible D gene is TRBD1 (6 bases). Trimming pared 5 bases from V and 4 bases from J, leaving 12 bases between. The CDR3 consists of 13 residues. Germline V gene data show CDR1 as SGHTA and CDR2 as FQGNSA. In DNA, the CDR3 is TGTGCCAGCAGCACTACAGACAGGTACGAGCAGTACTTC. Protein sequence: CASSTTDRYEQYF.

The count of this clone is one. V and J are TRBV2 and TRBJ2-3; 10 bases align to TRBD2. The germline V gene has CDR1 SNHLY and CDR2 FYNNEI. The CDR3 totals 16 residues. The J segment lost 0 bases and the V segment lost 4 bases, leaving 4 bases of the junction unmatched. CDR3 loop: CASSVGSGRSTDTQYF. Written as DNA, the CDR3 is TGTGCCAGCAGTGTCGGTAGCGGGAGGAGCACAGATACGCAGTATTTT.

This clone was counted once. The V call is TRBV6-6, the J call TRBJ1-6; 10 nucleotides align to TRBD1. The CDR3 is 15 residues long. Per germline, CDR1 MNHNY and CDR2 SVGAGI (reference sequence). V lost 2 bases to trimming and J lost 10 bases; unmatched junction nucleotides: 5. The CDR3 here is CASSYRDRGDSPLHF. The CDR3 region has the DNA TGTGCCAGCAGTTACCGGGACAGGGGAGACTCACCCCTCCACTTT.

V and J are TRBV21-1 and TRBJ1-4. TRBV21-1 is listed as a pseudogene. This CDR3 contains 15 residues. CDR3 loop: CASSKARAFNEKLFF. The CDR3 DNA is TGTGCCAGCAGCAAAGCAAGAGCTTTTAATGAAAAACTGTTTTTT.

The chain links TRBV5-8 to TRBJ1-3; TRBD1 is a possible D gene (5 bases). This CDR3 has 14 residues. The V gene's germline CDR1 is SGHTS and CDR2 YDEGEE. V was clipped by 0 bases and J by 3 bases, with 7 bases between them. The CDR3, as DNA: TGTGCCAGCAGCTTGGCAGGGTTTGGAAACACCATATATTTT. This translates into CASSLAGFGNTIYF.

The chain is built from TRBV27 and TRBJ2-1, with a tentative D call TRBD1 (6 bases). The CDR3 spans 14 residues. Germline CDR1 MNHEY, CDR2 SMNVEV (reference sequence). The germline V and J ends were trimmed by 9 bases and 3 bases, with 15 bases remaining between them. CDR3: CASCQGTLYNEQFF. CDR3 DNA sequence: TGTGCCAGTTGTCAGGGGACGCTCTACAATGAGCAGTTCTTC.

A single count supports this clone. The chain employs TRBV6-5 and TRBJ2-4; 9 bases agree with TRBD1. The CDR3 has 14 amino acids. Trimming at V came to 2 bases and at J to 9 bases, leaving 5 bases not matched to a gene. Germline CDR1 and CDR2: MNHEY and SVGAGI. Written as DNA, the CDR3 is TGTGCCAGCAGTTACGGGACAGGGATGGGCATTCAGTACTTC. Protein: CASSYGTGMGIQYF.

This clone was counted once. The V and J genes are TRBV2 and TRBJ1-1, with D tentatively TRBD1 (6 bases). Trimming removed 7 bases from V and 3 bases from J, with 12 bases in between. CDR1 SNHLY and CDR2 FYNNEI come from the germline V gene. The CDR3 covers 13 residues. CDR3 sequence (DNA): TGTGCCAGCACCTCGTACAGGGACACTGAAGCTTTCTTT. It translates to CASTSYRDTEAFF. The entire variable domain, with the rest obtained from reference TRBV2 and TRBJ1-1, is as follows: EPEVTQTPSHQVTQMGQEVILRCVPISNHLYFYWYRQILGQKVEFLVSFYNNEISEKSEIFDDQFSVERPDGSNFTLKIRSTKLEDSAMYFCASTSYRDTEAFFGQGTRLTVV.

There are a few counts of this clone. The DNA of the CDR3 is TGTGCCAGCAGTCCCGGTTGGTTGAGCAGGTCATTCTCCTACGAGCAGTACTTC. It codes for CASSPGWLSRSFSYEQYF. The genes are TRBV27 and TRBJ2-7; D unclear. This CDR3 comprises 18 residues. V lost 5 bases and J 0 bases, leaving 23 bases between the germline ends. The V gene's germline CDR1 is MNHEY and CDR2 SMNVEV (reference sequence).

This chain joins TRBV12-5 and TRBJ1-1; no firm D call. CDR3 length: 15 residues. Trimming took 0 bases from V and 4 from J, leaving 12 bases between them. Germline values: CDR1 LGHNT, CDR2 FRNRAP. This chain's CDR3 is CASGLVIKEATEAFF. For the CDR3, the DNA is TGTGCTAGTGGTTTGGTAATTAAGGAGGCCACTGAAGCTTTCTTT.

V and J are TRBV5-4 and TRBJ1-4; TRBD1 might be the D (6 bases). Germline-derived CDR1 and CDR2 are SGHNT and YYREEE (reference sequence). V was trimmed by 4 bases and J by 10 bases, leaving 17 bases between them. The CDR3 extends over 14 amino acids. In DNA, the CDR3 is TGTGCCAGCAGCCACCCGGACAGAGGAGGAAAACTGTTTTTT. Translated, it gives CASSHPDRGGKLFF.

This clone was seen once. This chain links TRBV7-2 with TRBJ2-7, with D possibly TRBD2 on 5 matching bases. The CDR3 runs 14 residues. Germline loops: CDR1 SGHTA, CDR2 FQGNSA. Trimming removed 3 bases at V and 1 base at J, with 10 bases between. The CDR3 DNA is TGTGCCAGCAGCTTCCGACCGGGATCCTACGAGCAGTACTTC. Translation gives CASSFRPGSYEQYF.

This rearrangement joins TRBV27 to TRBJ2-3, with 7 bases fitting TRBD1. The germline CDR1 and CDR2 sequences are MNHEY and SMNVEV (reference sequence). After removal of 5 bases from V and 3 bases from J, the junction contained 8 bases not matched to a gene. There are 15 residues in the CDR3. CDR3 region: CASSIRQGRTDTQYF. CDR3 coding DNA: TGTGCCAGCAGTATTCGACAGGGCCGGACAGATACGCAGTATTTT.

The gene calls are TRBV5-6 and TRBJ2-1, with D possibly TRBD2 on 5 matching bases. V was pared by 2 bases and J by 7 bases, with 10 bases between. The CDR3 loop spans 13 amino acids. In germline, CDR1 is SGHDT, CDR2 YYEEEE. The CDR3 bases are TGTGCCAGCAGCTTTCAGCGGAGAAATGAGCAGTTCTTC. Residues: CASSFQRRNEQFF.

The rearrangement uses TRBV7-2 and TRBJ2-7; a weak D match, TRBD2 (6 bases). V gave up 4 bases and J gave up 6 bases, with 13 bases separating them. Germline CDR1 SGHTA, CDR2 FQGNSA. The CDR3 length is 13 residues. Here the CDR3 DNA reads TGTGCCAGCAGCTCGGGACTTTTTAGCGAGCAGTACTTC. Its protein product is CASSSGLFSEQYF.

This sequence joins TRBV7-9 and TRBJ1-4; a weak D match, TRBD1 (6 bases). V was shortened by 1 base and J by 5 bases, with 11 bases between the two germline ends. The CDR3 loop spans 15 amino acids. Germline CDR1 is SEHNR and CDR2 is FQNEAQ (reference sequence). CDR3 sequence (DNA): TGTGCCAGCAGCTTAGGAGGACAGAGGAATGAAAAACTGTTTTTT. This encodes CASSLGGQRNEKLFF. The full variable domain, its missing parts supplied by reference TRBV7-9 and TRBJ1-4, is DTGVSQNPRHKITKRGQNVTFRCDPISEHNRLYWYRQTLGQGPEFLTYFQNEAQLEKSRLLSDRFSAERPKGSFSTLEIQRTEQGDSAMYLCASSLGGQRNEKLFFGSGTQLSVL.

The CDR3 nucleotides read TGTGCCAGCAGCTTCAGCAGGGGCGGCGGAAAACTGTTTTTT. The encoded protein is CASSFSRGGGKLFF. The gene calls are TRBV7-2 and TRBJ1-4, with a tentative D call TRBD1 (6 bases). V lost 3 bases to trimming and J lost 10 bases, with 15 bases between them. CDR1 is SGHTA and CDR2 is FQGNSA in the germline V gene. This CDR3 contains 14 residues.

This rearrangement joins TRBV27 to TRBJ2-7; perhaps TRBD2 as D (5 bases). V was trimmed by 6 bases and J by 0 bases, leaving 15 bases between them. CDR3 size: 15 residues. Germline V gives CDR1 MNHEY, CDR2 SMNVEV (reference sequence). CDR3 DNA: TGTGCCAGCAGGCTTACCCCGGGGAGCTCCTACGAGCAGTACTTC. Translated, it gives CASRLTPGSSYEQYF.

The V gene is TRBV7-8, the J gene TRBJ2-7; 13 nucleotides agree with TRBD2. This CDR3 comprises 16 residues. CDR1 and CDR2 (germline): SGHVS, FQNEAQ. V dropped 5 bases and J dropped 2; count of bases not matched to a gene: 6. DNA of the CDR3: TGTGCCAGCAGCCAAGGACTAGCGGGAGAGCCCTACGAGCAGTACTTC. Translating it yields CASSQGLAGEPYEQYF.

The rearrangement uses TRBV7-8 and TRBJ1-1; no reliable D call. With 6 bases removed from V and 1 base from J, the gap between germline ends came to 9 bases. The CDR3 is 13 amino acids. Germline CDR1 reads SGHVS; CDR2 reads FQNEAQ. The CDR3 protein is CASRPQANTEAFF. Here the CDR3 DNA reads TGTGCCAGCAGACCTCAGGCGAACACTGAAGCTTTCTTT.